The present T cell receptor (beta chain) was sequenced within a study of blood T cell repertoires in COVID-19. Study-level information: COVID-19 samples collected from the United States, Italy and Spain covered acute and convalescent phases. The cDNA or gDNA used as material had been derived from T cells, B-cell-depleted T cells, or PBMCs.

The authors' processing: The assay estimated nucleated cells by amplifying reference gene primers. Some clones are missing from TCRdb's copy, which holds only in-frame ones; the method was immunoSEQ multiplex PCR. The V and J calls and the clone size are those of that table, but D and trimming were determined from the DNA. The sample shows some 98,000 clones, 65% to 90% of them seen only once. The CDR3 spans 15 residues. The ends lost 4 bases at V and 8 bases at J; junction bases unmatched: 5. The germline gives CDR1 SGHNT, CDR2 YYREEE (reference sequence). The chain is built from TRBV5-4 and TRBJ2-1; the match to TRBD2 covers 14 bases. Source material: peripheral blood. The TCR comes from a man aged 55 to 69 with acute or convalescent COVID-19. The CDR3 DNA reads as TGTGCCAGCAGCCCAGGGACTAGCGGGGGTCATGAGCAGTTCTTC. It codes for CASSPGTSGGHEQFF.